These 27 T cell receptor beta chains were sequenced from one sample in a study of cytomegalovirus exposure and HLA in healthy donors (TCRdb year 2017). The library was generated by the immunoSEQ multiplex PCR assay. A mixture of 60 forward primers for TCR Vbeta segments and 13 reverse primers for TCR Jbeta segments was used in the multiplex PCR. Sourced from immuneACCESS, this table was stored by TCRdb with only in-frame sequences that have V and J called. A share of the clones is absent; for the studies checked, an unresolved V gene accounts for under half, and the remainder has no known explanation. The sample includes 90,000 to 140,000 clones, with approximately 83% observed a single time. Of the sample, 5% to 6.5% falls within the top ten clones. Specimen: PBMCs. Receptor source: a man aged 18 to 29 in good health and CMV-seronegative.

The V and J genes are TRBV7-9 and TRBJ1-1, with no clear D. V lost 5 bases and J lost 5, with 9 bases in between. Germline assignment: CDR1 SEHNR and CDR2 FQNEAQ (reference sequence). CDR3 length: 12 residues. The CDR3: CASSQSGTEAFF. The CDR3 bases are TGTGCCAGCAGCCAATCGGGAACTGAAGCTTTCTTT. Filled out from reference TRBV7-9 and TRBJ1-1, the complete variable domain reads DTGVSQNPRHKITKRGQNVTFRCDPISEHNRLYWYRQTLGQGPEFLTYFQNEAQLEKSRLLSDRFSAERPKGSFSTLEIQRTEQGDSAMYLCASSQSGTEAFFGQGTRLTVV.

The V and J genes are TRBV21-1 and TRBJ2-3; the DNA was not used to check the table's D call, TRBD1. TRBV21-1 is shown as a pseudogene. The CDR3 runs 15 residues. The CDR3 sequence: CASRPRGPSTDTQYF. The CDR3, as DNA: TGTGCCAGCAGACCCAGGGGGCCAAGCACAGATACGCAGTATTTT.

This chain joins TRBV7-6 and TRBJ1-2; 9 positions agree with TRBD1. J lost 11 bases, V lost 5 bases, and 12 bases had no gene match. CDR1 is SGHVS and CDR2 is FNYEAQ in the germline V gene. There are 14 residues in the CDR3. CDR3 sequence: CASSHWDRESIYTF. CDR3 in DNA: TGTGCCAGCAGCCATTGGGACAGGGAGTCTATATACACCTTC.

This chain links TRBV19 with TRBJ1-1; 7 bases align to TRBD1. The CDR3 runs 14 residues. V trimming: 8 bases; J trimming: 0 bases; junction bases outside the gene matches: 6. Looked up from germline, CDR1 is LNHDA and CDR2 is SQIVND (reference sequence). CDR3 amino acids: CASGGGYMNTEAFF. The CDR3 DNA follows: TGTGCCAGTGGAGGGGGCTACATGAACACTGAAGCTTTCTTT.

The chain combines TRBV6-1 with TRBJ1-1; D gene ambiguous. Germline values: CDR1 MNHNS, CDR2 SASEGT. V shed 1 base and J shed 5 bases, with 14 bases lying between them. The CDR3 contains 15 residues. The chain's CDR3 is CASSEGRRESTEAFF. The DNA of the CDR3 is TGTGCCAGCAGTGAAGGTAGGCGGGAATCAACTGAAGCTTTCTTT.

The gene calls are TRBV9 and TRBJ2-1, with a weak D call TRBD2 (7 bases). The CDR3 runs to 16 residues. Per the germline V gene, CDR1 is SGDLS and CDR2 is YYNGEE. V was cut by 3 bases and J by 0 bases, with 13 bases left in between. The CDR3 here is CASSEGGGNSYNEQFF. The CDR3 DNA follows: TGTGCCAGCAGCGAGGGGGGGGGCAACTCCTACAATGAGCAGTTCTTC.

V usage is TRBV7-3 and J usage is TRBJ1-1, with a weak D call TRBD1 (6 bases). The germline V gene has CDR1 SGHTA and CDR2 FQGTGA. The CDR3 length is 14 residues. The V gene lost 5 bases and the J gene lost 5 bases, with 15 bases spanning the gap. DNA for the CDR3: TGTGCCAGCAGCCTCAAGGGGGGGGGTACTGAAGCTTTCTTT. Its translation: CASSLKGGGTEAFF.

The chain employs TRBV29-1 and TRBJ2-1; TRBD2 aligns across 8 bases. The CDR3 loop spans 17 amino acids. Germline V gene lookup returns CDR1 SQVTM and CDR2 ANQGSEA. The V and J ends lost 5 bases and 11 bases, in that order; junction bases with no gene match: 23. CDR3 in amino acids: CSVRPGTTGTRNEQQFF. Written as DNA, the CDR3 is TGCAGCGTTCGTCCCGGGACAACCGGGACTAGAAATGAGCAGCAGTTCTTC.

This sequence joins TRBV7-9 and TRBJ1-1, with 7 bases that match TRBD1. CDR3 length: 13 amino acids. The ends lost 6 bases at V and 5 bases at J; junction bases unmatched: 6. CDR1 is SEHNR and CDR2 is FQNEAQ in the germline V gene (reference sequence). CDR3 region: CASSYSGGTEAFF. In DNA form, the CDR3 reads TGTGCCAGCAGTTATTCAGGGGGGACTGAAGCTTTCTTT.

This chain's CDR3 is CAISESRGYEQYF. DNA of the CDR3: TGTGCCATCAGTGAGTCCAGGGGGTACGAGCAGTACTTC. The chain recombines TRBV10-3 with TRBJ2-7; 7 bases align to TRBD1. From germline, CDR1 is ENHRY and CDR2 SYGVKD. After removal of 0 bases from V and 4 bases from J, the junction contained 0 bases not matched to a gene. CDR3 length equals 13 residues.

The chain links TRBV6-5 to TRBJ2-3, with a tentative D call TRBD2 (6 bases). The V gene lost 6 bases and the J gene lost 0 bases, with 13 bases spanning the gap. This CDR3 has 15 amino acids. The germline V gene encodes CDR1 MNHEY and CDR2 SVGAGI. CDR3 protein: CASRPIAASTDTQYF. For the CDR3, the DNA is TGTGCCAGCAGACCAATAGCGGCTAGCACAGATACGCAGTATTTT.

This chain uses TRBV4-1 with TRBJ2-1; TRBD1 might be the D (5 bases). V lost 0 bases and J 9 bases, leaving 21 bases between the germline ends. Germline-derived CDR1 and CDR2 are MGHRA and YSYEKL. This CDR3 comprises 17 residues. This CDR3 is CASSQDPKGHTGIEQFF. CDR3 DNA: TGCGCCAGCAGCCAAGACCCCAAAGGACACACGGGCATTGAGCAGTTCTTC.

V is TRBV7-2 and J is TRBJ2-7; TRBD2 matches 8 bases. Germline CDR1 SGHTA, CDR2 FQGNSA. The CDR3 is made up of 16 amino acids. Trimming took 1 base from V and 0 from J; bases not matched to a gene: 5. CDR3: CASSLGVAGGSYEQYF. The DNA of the CDR3 is TGTGCCAGCAGCTTAGGAGTCGCGGGAGGCTCCTACGAGCAGTACTTC.

The chain joins TRBV2 to TRBJ2-1, with D possibly being TRBD1 (7 bases). V was clipped by 11 bases and J by 8 bases, with 22 bases between them. This CDR3 has 14 amino acids. Germline values: CDR1 SNHLY, CDR2 FYNNEI. The CDR3 is CAGDSTGVFDEQFF. In nucleotides, the CDR3 is TGTGCCGGGGACTCAACAGGGGTCTTCGATGAGCAGTTCTTC.

The chain uses TRBV5-6 and TRBJ2-1; the match to TRBD1 covers 9 bases. Losses at the gene ends were 2 bases for V and 4 bases for J; bases not matched to a gene: 7. The CDR3 loop spans 16 amino acids. Germline loops: CDR1 SGHDT, CDR2 YYEEEE. CDR3 amino acids: CASSFFRDRAYNEQFF. The CDR3 DNA reads TGTGCCAGCAGCTTTTTTCGGGACAGGGCTTACAATGAGCAGTTCTTC.

The chain uses TRBV18 and TRBJ2-5; no firm D call. V shed 3 bases and J shed 3 bases, with 5 bases lying between them. The CDR3 extends over 12 amino acids. CDR1 KGHSH and CDR2 LQKENI come from the germline V gene. The chain's CDR3 is CASSPGEETQYF. CDR3 DNA sequence: TGTGCCAGCTCACCGGGCGAAGAGACCCAGTACTTC.

The chain is built from TRBV29-1 and TRBJ2-1; D is undetermined. The V end lost 6 bases, the J end lost 5 bases, and 5 bases lay between the germline ends. The CDR3 is 10 residues long. Germline CDR1 and CDR2: SQVTM and ANQGSEA. CDR3 sequence reads: CSVSNNEQFF. CDR3 DNA sequence: TGCAGCGTGTCCAACAATGAGCAGTTCTTC.

The chain has TRBV6-6 and TRBJ2-1, with a tentative D call TRBD2 (6 bases). Germline V CDR1 and CDR2: MNHNY, SVGAGI (reference sequence). This CDR3 has 16 amino acids. V gave up 6 bases and J gave up 7 bases, with 22 bases separating them. Here the CDR3 reads CASRFSPTSGENEQFF. CDR3 DNA sequence: TGTGCCAGCAGGTTTTCCCCGACTAGTGGGGAGAATGAGCAGTTCTTC.

The chain is built from TRBV6-5 and TRBJ1-5; D is unclear. CDR1 and CDR2 (germline): MNHEY, SVGAGI. This CDR3 has 15 residues. V was cut by 2 bases and J by 0 bases, with 8 bases left in between. The CDR3 coding sequence is TGTGCCAGCAGTTACGGGAGGAGTAGCAATCAGCCCCAGCATTTT. It translates to CASSYGRSSNQPQHF.

The genes are TRBV7-2 and TRBJ2-7; perhaps TRBD1 as D (6 bases). This CDR3 is built from 15 residues. The V end was cut by 0 bases, the J end by 2 bases, with 11 bases between. The germline V gene encodes CDR1 SGHTA and CDR2 FQGNSA. The CDR3 sequence is CASSLAGTRTYEQYF. DNA for the CDR3: TGTGCCAGCAGCTTAGCAGGGACACGGACCTACGAGCAGTACTTC.

This clone was found once. The chain has TRBV7-6 and TRBJ2-3, with TRBD2 matching over 7 bases. Germline CDR1 and CDR2: SGHVS and FNYEAQ. J lost 2 bases, V lost 4 bases, and 6 bases had no gene match. The CDR3 is 15 residues long. The CDR3 DNA reads as TGTGCCAGCAGCTATAGCGGGTCCATCACAGATACGCAGTATTTT. Translating gives CASSYSGSITDTQYF.

The chain joins TRBV6-5 to TRBJ1-5; 8 positions match TRBD1. This CDR3 region has 14 residues. With V trimmed by 6 bases and J by 5 bases, 6 bases remained unmatched. Germline CDR1 and CDR2: MNHEY and SVGAGI. CDR3 coding DNA: TGTGCCAGCAGCCCGGACAGGGTGGATCAGCCCCAGCATTTT. Its protein is CASSPDRVDQPQHF.

This clone has more than one count but fewer than ten. Here the CDR3 DNA reads TGTGCCAGCAGCTTAGACAAACTCTCCTACGAGCAGTACTTC. Residues: CASSLDKLSYEQYF. This chain connects TRBV5-4 to TRBJ2-7; D is ambiguous. The CDR3 contains 14 residues. Trimming took off 2 bases at V and 0 bases at J, with 9 bases between the two ends. The V gene's germline CDR1 is SGHNT and CDR2 YYREEE (reference sequence).

CDR3 bases: TGTGCCTGGAGCCTAGACCGTTCTGAAGCTTTCTTT. Amino acids: CAWSLDRSEAFF. The chain couples TRBV30 to TRBJ1-1, with D unresolved. Germline CDR1 is GTSNPN and CDR2 is SVGIG (reference sequence). Deletions cut 3 bases from V and 6 bases from J, with 11 bases between. There are 12 residues in the CDR3.

In its sample, this clone was seen a few times. The V call is TRBV4-3, the J call TRBJ2-1, with D perhaps matching TRBD2 (5 bases). There are 14 residues in the CDR3. With 3 bases removed from V and 5 bases from J, the gap between germline ends came to 11 bases. Germline V lookup: CDR1 LGHNA, CDR2 YSLEER. Here the CDR3 reads CASSHADYDNEQFF. Here the CDR3 DNA reads TGCGCCAGCAGCCATGCTGACTACGACAATGAGCAGTTCTTC.

This sequence joins TRBV7-2 and TRBJ2-7; 10 bases map to TRBD2. The germline gives CDR1 SGHTA, CDR2 FQGNSA. Trimming removed 4 bases from V and 6 bases from J; junction bases left unmatched: 6. The CDR3 is 14 residues long. CDR3 protein: CASSSSGRATEQYF. The DNA of the CDR3 is TGTGCCAGCAGCTCAAGCGGGAGGGCCACCGAGCAGTACTTC.

The rearrangement uses TRBV6-6 and TRBJ1-1, with 10 nucleotides matching TRBD1. Losses at the gene ends were 5 bases for V and 1 base for J; bases not matched to a gene: 4. The CDR3 consists of 15 residues. Germline values: CDR1 MNHNY, CDR2 SVGAGI (reference sequence). CDR3 amino acids: CASSDGQGGNTEAFF. DNA of the CDR3: TGTGCCAGCAGTGACGGACAGGGGGGGAACACTGAAGCTTTCTTT.